These 5 T cell receptor beta chains were all obtained from the same sample, sequenced in a study of blood T cell repertoires in COVID-19. Sequencing was performed with immunoSEQ multiplex PCR; in TCRdb, only in-frame clones are kept and a portion is missing. The table has hundreds of thousands of clones, roughly nine tenths seen once. The sequenced sample consisted of peripheral blood. The origin of the receptors is a man aged 18 to 30 with COVID-19, enrolled during active disease.

At least ten counts were recorded for this clone. The chain couples TRBV2 to TRBJ1-1; possibly TRBD1 for D (6 bases). Deletions cut 6 bases from V and 4 bases from J, with 12 bases between. Germline V CDR1 and CDR2: SNHLY, FYNNEI. There are 13 residues in the CDR3. The CDR3 loop reads CASSSTGVTEAFF. CDR3 DNA sequence: TGTGCCAGCAGCTCGACAGGAGTCACTGAAGCTTTCTTT.

Written as DNA, the CDR3 is TGTGCCAGCAGCGATGGCTCTGTTATCCCCGGGGAGCTGTTTTTT. Encoded protein: CASSDGSVIPGELFF. V gene TRBV2 combines with J gene TRBJ2-2; D unresolved. CDR1 is SNHLY, CDR2 FYNNEI, per germline. V lost 6 bases and J 6 bases, leaving 17 bases between the germline ends. CDR3 length equals 15 residues.

CDR3 in DNA: TGCGCCAGCAGCTCGGAGCGGGGGGGCTTGACAGATACGCAGTATTTT. The encoded protein is CASSSERGGLTDTQYF. The V and J genes are TRBV5-1 and TRBJ2-3; 10 bases are shared with TRBD2. CDR1 SGHRS and CDR2 YFSETQ come from the germline V gene. This CDR3 contains 16 residues. Unmatched junction bases numbered 7, after V lost 3 bases and J lost 3 bases.

The V call is TRBV11-2, the J call TRBJ2-5; TRBD1 matches 8 bases. Germline CDR1 and CDR2: SGHAT and FQNNGV. The CDR3 spans 16 residues. The ends lost 2 bases at V and 4 bases at J; junction bases unmatched: 9. The DNA of the CDR3 is TGTGCCAGCAGCTTATTCCCGACAGGGGCGGGAGAGACCCAGTACTTC. Translation: CASSLFPTGAGETQYF.

This sequence joins TRBV7-9 and TRBJ2-2, with TRBD2 identical over 12 bases. Germline CDR1 is SEHNR and CDR2 is FQNEAQ (reference sequence). V trimming: 4 bases; J trimming: 3 bases; junction bases outside the gene matches: 9. The CDR3 length is 18 residues. In DNA form, the CDR3 reads TGTGCCAGCAGCTCAAACATCCTAGCGGGAGGGTACACCGGGGAGCTGTTTTTT. Translation gives CASSSNILAGGYTGELFF. The full variable domain, with the rest looked up from reference TRBV7-9 and TRBJ2-2, is DTGVSQNPRHKITKRGQNVTFRCDPISEHNRLYWYRQTLGQGPEFLTYFQNEAQLEKSRLLSDRFSAERPKGSFSTLEIQRTEQGDSAMYLCASSSNILAGGYTGELFFGEGSRLTVL.